This entry lists 4 T cell receptor beta chains sequenced from one sample in a study of T cells of healthy individuals. TCRdb re-called the 5' RACE reads with MiXCR, one entry per CDR3 protein. This table holds nearly 100,000 distinct CDR3 sequences, around 17% found once. These receptors originate from a human donor in good health.

This chain uses TRBV12-3 or TRBV12-4 with TRBJ2-1, with D uncertain. The V gene lost 2 bases and the J gene lost 5 bases, with 10 bases spanning the gap. The CDR3 loop spans 14 amino acids. The CDR3: CASSLSGPNNEQFF. CDR3 bases: TGTGCCAGCAGTTTATCTGGGCCCAACAATGAGCAGTTCTTC.

Note on this clonotype: At one end, the junction sequence differs from germline, possibly due to a read error. V gene TRBV5-1 combines with J gene TRBJ2-5; no clear D gene. There are 14 residues in the CDR3. Germline CDR1 and CDR2: SGHRS and YFSETQ. The CDR3 DNA sequence: TGCGCCAGCAGCTTGTCCCCAGAGTTCGCGACCTTTACATTC. Protein: CASSLSPEFATFTF.

The gene calls are TRBV4-1 and TRBJ2-3, with 7 bases fitting TRBD2. The CDR3 has 17 amino acids. CDR1 MGHRA and CDR2 YSYEKL come from the germline V gene. With 0 bases clipped from V and 5 bases from J, the junction kept 11 bases outside the gene matches. The CDR3 loop is CASSQDRRGRAGDTQYF. CDR3 nucleotides: TGCGCCAGCAGCCAAGATCGTCGAGGGAGGGCCGGAGATACGCAGTATTTT.

This clonotype has more than one count but fewer than ten. V and J are TRBV18 and TRBJ1-1; D is possibly TRBD1 (6 bases). This CDR3 comprises 15 residues. Germline V CDR1 and CDR2: KGHSH, LQKENI. Trimming stripped 4 bases from V and 0 bases from J, with 12 bases between. CDR3 bases: TGTGCCAGCTCACTCTCCAACAGGGTGAACACTGAAGCTTTCTTT. Encoded protein: CASSLSNRVNTEAFF.